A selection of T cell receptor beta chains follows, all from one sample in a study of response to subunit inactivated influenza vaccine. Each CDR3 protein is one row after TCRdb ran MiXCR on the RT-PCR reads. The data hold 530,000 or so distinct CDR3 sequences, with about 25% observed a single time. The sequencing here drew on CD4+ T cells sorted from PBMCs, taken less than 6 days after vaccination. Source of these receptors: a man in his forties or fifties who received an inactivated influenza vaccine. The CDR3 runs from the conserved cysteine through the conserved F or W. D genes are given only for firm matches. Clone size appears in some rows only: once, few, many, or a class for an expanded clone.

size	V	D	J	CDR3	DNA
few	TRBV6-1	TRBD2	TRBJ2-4	CASSPRGGRAKNIQYF	TGTGCCAGCAGTCCACGGGGGGGCCGGGCCAAAAACATTCAGTACTTC
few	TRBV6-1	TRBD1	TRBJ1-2	CASTPRDRDYGYTF	TGTGCCAGCACTCCTCGGGACAGGGACTATGGCTACACCTTC
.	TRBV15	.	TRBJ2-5	CAASTGQETQYF	TGTGCCGCGTCGACAGGACAAGAGACCCAGTACTTC
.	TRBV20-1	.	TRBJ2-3	CSASKGRGVTDTQYF	TGCAGTGCTAGTAAGGGCAGGGGTGTCACAGATACGCAGTATTTT
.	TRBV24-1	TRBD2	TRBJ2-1	CATSDLPPLAGGKNEQFF	TGTGCCACCAGTGACCTACCCCCGCTAGCGGGGGGGAAAAATGAGCAGTTCTTC
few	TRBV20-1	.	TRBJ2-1	CSAGSWGKYNEQFF	TGCAGTGCCGGCAGTTGGGGGAAGTACAATGAGCAGTTCTTC
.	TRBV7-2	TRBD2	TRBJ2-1	CASSLGGLAGRYEQFF	TGTGCCAGCAGCTTAGGGGGACTAGCGGGAAGGTATGAGCAGTTCTTC
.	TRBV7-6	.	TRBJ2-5	CASSSQARAETQYF	TGTGCCAGCAGCTCCCAGGCGAGAGCGGAGACCCAGTACTTC
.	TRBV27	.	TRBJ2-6	CASSFSPLFSGANVLTF	TGTGCCAGCAGTTTTAGTCCCCTTTTCTCTGGGGCCAACGTCCTGACTTTC
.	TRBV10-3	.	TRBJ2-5	CAIKPQGETQYF	TGTGCCATCAAGCCACAGGGAGAGACCCAGTACTTC
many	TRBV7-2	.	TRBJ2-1	CASSLVWGRGQFF	TGTGCCAGCAGCTTAGTTTGGGGGCGCGGGCAGTTCTTC
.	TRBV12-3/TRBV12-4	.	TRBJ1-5	CASSFQEYQPQHF	TGTGCCAGCAGTTTCCAGGAGTATCAGCCCCAGCATTTT
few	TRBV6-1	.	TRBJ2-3	CASRRSGQITDTQYF	TGTGCCAGTAGACGAAGTGGACAGATCACAGATACGCAGTATTTT
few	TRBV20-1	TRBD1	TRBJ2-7	CSARAGTGGTGEQYF	TGCAGTGCTAGGGCCGGGACAGGGGGCACGGGAGAGCAGTACTTC
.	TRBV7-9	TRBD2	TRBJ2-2	CASSILTSGKRTGELFF	TGTGCCAGCAGTATATTGACTAGCGGGAAAAGGACCGGGGAGCTGTTTTTT